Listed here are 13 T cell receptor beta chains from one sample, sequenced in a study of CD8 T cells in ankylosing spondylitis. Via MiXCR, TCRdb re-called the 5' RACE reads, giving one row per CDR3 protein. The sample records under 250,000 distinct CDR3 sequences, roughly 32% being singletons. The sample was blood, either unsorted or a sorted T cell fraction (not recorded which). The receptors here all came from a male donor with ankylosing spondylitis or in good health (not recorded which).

The DNA of the CDR3 is TGCAGTGCTAGAGATTCGACTAGCGGAGCAGCGGTGACCCAGTACTTC. Amino acids: CSARDSTSGAAVTQYF. This chain joins TRBV20-1 and TRBJ2-5, with TRBD2 matching 9 bases. J lost 7 bases, V lost 0 bases, and 12 bases had no gene match. Germline CDR1 reads DFQATT; CDR2 reads SNEGSKA (reference sequence). The CDR3 extends over 16 amino acids.

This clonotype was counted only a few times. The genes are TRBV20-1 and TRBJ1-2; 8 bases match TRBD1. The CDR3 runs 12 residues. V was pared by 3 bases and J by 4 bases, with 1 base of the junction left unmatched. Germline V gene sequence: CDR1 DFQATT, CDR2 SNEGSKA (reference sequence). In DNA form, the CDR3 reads TGCAGTGCTAGCAGGGGGCTCTATGGCTACACCTTC. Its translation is CSASRGLYGYTF.

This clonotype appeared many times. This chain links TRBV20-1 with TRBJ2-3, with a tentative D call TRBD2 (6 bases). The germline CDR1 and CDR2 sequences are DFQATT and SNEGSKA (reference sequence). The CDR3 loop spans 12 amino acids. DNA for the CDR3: TGCAGCATGCTGGGGAGGACAGATACGCAGTATTTT. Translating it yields CSMLGRTDTQYF.

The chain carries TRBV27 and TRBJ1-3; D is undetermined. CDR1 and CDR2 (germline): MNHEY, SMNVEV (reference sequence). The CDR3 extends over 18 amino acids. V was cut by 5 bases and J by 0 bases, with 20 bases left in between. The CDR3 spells CASSPLVGQTASGNTIYF. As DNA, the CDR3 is TGTGCCAGCAGTCCCCTCGTAGGGCAGACCGCCTCTGGAAACACCATATATTTT.

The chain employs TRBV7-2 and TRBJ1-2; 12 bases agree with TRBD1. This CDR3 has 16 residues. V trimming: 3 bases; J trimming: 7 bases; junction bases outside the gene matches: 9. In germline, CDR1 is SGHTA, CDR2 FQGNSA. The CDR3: CASSLSSGTGGGGYTF. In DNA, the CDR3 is TGTGCCAGCAGCTTGTCCAGCGGGACAGGGGGCGGTGGCTACACCTTC.

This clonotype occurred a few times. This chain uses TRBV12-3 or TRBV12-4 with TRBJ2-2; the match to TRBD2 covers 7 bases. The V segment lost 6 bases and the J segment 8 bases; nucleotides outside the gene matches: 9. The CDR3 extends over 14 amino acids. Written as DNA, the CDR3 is TGTGCCAGCAGCCAGGGACTACTATCGGGGGAGCTGTTTTTT. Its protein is CASSQGLLSGELFF.

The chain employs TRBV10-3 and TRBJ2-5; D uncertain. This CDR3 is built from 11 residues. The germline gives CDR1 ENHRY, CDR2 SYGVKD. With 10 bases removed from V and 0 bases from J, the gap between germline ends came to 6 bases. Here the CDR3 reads CATVDQETQYF. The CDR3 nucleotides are TGTGCCACCGTTGACCAAGAGACCCAGTACTTC.

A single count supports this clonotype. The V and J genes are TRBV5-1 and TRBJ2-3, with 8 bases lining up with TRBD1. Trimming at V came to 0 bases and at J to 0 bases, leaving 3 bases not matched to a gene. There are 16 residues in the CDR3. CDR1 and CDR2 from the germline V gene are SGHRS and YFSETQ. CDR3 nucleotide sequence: TGCGCCAGCAGCTTGGGCCGACAGGGGAGCACAGATACGCAGTATTTT. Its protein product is CASSLGRQGSTDTQYF.

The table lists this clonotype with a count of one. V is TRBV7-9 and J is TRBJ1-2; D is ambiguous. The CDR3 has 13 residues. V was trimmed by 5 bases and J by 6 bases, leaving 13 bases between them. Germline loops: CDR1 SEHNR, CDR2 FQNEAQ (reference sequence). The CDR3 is CASSKSEMNGYTF. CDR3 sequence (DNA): TGTGCCAGCAGCAAATCCGAAATGAATGGCTACACCTTC.

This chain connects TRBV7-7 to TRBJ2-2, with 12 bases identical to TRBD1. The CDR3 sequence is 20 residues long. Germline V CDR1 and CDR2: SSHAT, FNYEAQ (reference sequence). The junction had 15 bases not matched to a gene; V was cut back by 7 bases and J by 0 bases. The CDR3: CASTKRGPGQGAPNTGELFF. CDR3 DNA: TGTGCCAGCACCAAAAGGGGACCGGGACAGGGGGCGCCGAACACCGGGGAGCTGTTTTTT.

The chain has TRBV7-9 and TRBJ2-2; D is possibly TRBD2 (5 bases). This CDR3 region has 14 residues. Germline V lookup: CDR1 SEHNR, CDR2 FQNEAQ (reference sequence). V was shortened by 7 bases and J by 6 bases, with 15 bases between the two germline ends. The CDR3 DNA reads TGTGCCAGCATCCGAGGAAGGGAGCCCGGGGAGCTGTTTTTT. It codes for CASIRGREPGELFF.

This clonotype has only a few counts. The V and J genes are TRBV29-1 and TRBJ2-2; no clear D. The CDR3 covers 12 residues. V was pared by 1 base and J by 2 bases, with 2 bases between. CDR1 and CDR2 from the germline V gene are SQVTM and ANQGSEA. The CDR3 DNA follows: TGCAGCGTTGAAGGCAACACCGGGGAGCTGTTTTTT. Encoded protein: CSVEGNTGELFF.

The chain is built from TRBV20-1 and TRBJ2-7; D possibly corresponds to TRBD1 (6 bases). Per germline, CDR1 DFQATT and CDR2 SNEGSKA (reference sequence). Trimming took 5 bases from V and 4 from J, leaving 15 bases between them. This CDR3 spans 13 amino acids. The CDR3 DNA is TGCAGTGCTTTACACAGGGAATTGTACGAGCAGTACTTC. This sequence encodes CSALHRELYEQYF.